This TCR beta chain comes out of a study of graft-versus-host responses after intestinal transplantation. Study-level information: Following induction with anti-thymocyte globulin, all recipients were given tacrolimus and steroids for two to four years.

Study conclusions and caveats: The presence of high graft-versus-host to host-versus-graft clonal ratios in allografts characterized patients with graft-donor T cell macrochimerism. Declines in HvG clones occurring early post-transplant were associated with peak circulating GvH clone levels.

Comments on this clone: The target antigen is unknown.

Germline values: CDR1 SGHTA, CDR2 FQGNSA. The V end lost 2 bases, the J end lost 1 base, and 8 bases lay between the germline ends. This CDR3 has 15 residues. This table comes from immunoSEQ multiplex PCR, and its TCRdb copy is limited to in-frame clones, with some not included. The sample lists 100,000 or so clones; around nine tenths were seen once. The clonotype originates from a human donor who received an intestinal transplant. Sequences were derived from unstimulated CD4+ T cells sorted from spleen or lymph node cells, sampled before intestinal transplant. V gene TRBV7-2 combines with J gene TRBJ2-2; perhaps TRBD2 as D (6 bases). Written as DNA, the CDR3 is TGTGCCAGCAGCTTATACGGGAGGAACACCGGGGAGCTGTTTTTT. This sequence encodes CASSLYGRNTGELFF.